In its sample, the clone carrying this TCR beta chain was seen a few times. Clones were read by immunoSEQ multiplex PCR, and TCRdb kept only the in-frame ones, dropping some. The table lists fewer than 200,000 clones, more than 85% of them singletons. The CDR3 extends over 16 amino acids. V lost 7 bases and J lost 0; bases outside the gene matches: 4. Germline-derived CDR1 and CDR2 are MNHEY and SVGEGT. This sample was included in a study of blood T cell repertoires in COVID-19. The TCR was taken from a woman of 80 years or more with COVID-19, enrolled during active disease. The rearrangement joins TRBV6-2 or TRBV6-3 to TRBJ2-1, with TRBD2 matching 12 bases. Sequenced sample: peripheral blood. The CDR3 nucleotides read TGTGCCAGCAACCCGACTAGCGGGAGCTCCTACAATGAGCAGTTCTTC. Its translation is CASNPTSGSSYNEQFF.